The source of this T cell receptor beta chain is a study of cytomegalovirus exposure and HLA in healthy donors. Using immunoSEQ multiplex PCR, the repertoire was profiled, and TCRdb retains in-frame clones only, with some absent. The sample holds 150,000 to 200,000 clones, 84% seen once. The germline gives CDR1 SGHRS, CDR2 YFSETQ. V lost 2 bases to trimming and J lost 5 bases, with 11 bases between them. The CDR3 length is 13 residues. The sequenced sample consisted of PBMCs. The sequence was collected from a man aged 18-30 years in good health and CMV-seropositive. V usage is TRBV5-1 and J usage is TRBJ2-7; possibly TRBD2 for D (5 bases). The CDR3 spells CASSLIRENEQYF. Written as DNA, the CDR3 is TGCGCCAGCAGCTTAATCCGGGAAAACGAGCAGTACTTC. Full variable domain (rest looked up from reference TRBV5-1 and TRBJ2-7): KAGVTQTPRYLIKTRGQQVTLSCSPISGHRSVSWYQQTPGQGLQFLFEYFSETQRNKGNFPGRFSGRQFSNSRSEMNVSTLELGDSALYLCASSLIRENEQYFGPGTRLTVT.